The 30 T cell receptor beta chains listed next were all sequenced from one sample in a study of T cells expressing NK-cell markers. TCRdb derives one entry per CDR3 protein from the 5' RACE reads, leaving out DNA. This sample's table has approximately 440,000 distinct CDR3 sequences. The sequenced sample consisted of blood T cells: a sorted CD56 or NKG2C T cell subset, CD4+ or CD8+ T cells, or bulk PBMC T cells (not recorded which). The source of these receptors is a woman aged 50 to 60 in good health.

This chain uses TRBV3-1 with TRBJ2-1; TCRdb's D call, TRBD2, is unchecked because there is no DNA. This CDR3 comprises 14 residues. The germline CDR1 and CDR2 sequences are LGHDT and YNNKEL (reference sequence). CDR3 residues: CASSEGIRAGTGVF.

This rearrangement joins TRBV7-2 to TRBJ2-1; TCRdb calls TRBD2, which cannot be checked without DNA. Germline V gene data show CDR1 as SGHTA and CDR2 as FQGNSA. This CDR3 contains 13 residues. The CDR3 protein is CASRLAGADEQFF.

The chain has TRBV5-1 and TRBJ2-1; lacking DNA, the TRBD2 call made by TCRdb goes unchecked. This CDR3 contains 15 residues. CDR1 and CDR2 (germline): SGHRS, YFSETQ. CDR3 sequence: CASSLEPLGFSLQFF. Based on the CDR3 plus reference TRBV5-1 and TRBJ2-1, the full variable domain is KAGVTQTPRYLIKTRGQQVTLSCSPISGHRSVSWYQQTPGQGLQFLFEYFSETQRNKGNFPGRFSGRQFSNSRSEMNVSTLELGDSALYLCASSLEPLGFSLQFFGPGTRLTVL.

This chain links TRBV5-1 with TRBJ2-1; TCRdb's D gene call, TRBD2, goes unchecked for lack of DNA. This CDR3 is 14 amino acids long. CDR1 is SGHRS, CDR2 YFSETQ, per germline. This CDR3 reads CASNAALGYNEQFF.

The V call is TRBV5-1, the J call TRBJ2-1; TCRdb's D gene call, TRBD1, goes unchecked for lack of DNA. CDR1 is SGHRS, CDR2 YFSETQ, per germline. This CDR3 region has 15 residues. The CDR3 region is CASSSGTGGPNEQFF.

The genes are TRBV6-5 and TRBJ2-3; checking the TCRdb D call of TRBD1 is not possible without DNA. CDR1 and CDR2 from the germline V gene are MNHEY and SVGAGI. The CDR3 runs to 15 residues. The CDR3 spells CASSLLGGVTDTQYF.

The chain carries TRBV4-1 and TRBJ1-4. This CDR3 contains 15 residues. The germline V gene encodes CDR1 MGHRA and CDR2 YSYEKL. The CDR3 region is CASSQEGRGRGKLFF.

This rearrangement joins TRBV5-1 to TRBJ1-1. This CDR3 comprises 11 residues. Germline lookup yields CDR1 SGHRS and CDR2 YFSETQ. Here the CDR3 reads CASTLDGEAFF.

The chain couples TRBV5-6 to TRBJ2-3; TCRdb's D gene call, TRBD1, goes unchecked for lack of DNA. The germline CDR1 and CDR2 sequences are SGHDT and YYEEEE. The CDR3 covers 15 residues. CDR3 protein: CASSPYREGADTQYF.

This chain joins TRBV29-1 and TRBJ2-4; as DNA is missing, the TRBD1 call by TCRdb cannot be tested. CDR1 and CDR2 from the germline V gene are SQVTM and ANQGSEA. CDR3 size: 14 residues. CDR3: CSAADRRGKNIQYF.

The chain couples TRBV9 to TRBJ1-3. The germline V gene encodes CDR1 SGDLS and CDR2 YYNGEE. The CDR3 runs 15 residues. The CDR3 sequence is CASSATPSSGNTIYF.

This chain connects TRBV5-1 to TRBJ2-2; TCRdb reports TRBD2, a call that lacks DNA to check it against. The CDR3 runs to 15 residues. Per germline, CDR1 SGHRS and CDR2 YFSETQ. CDR3 in amino acids: CASRLAGGPQWELFF.

The chain links TRBV7-9 to TRBJ1-1; the TRBD1 assignment by TCRdb is unverifiable without DNA. Looked up from germline, CDR1 is SEHNR and CDR2 is FQNEAQ (reference sequence). The CDR3 is 14 residues long. The CDR3 reads CASSAAGGGTEAFF. The variable domain in full, with the rest retrieved from reference TRBV7-9 and TRBJ1-1, is DTGVSQNPRHKITKRGQNVTFRCDPISEHNRLYWYRQTLGQGPEFLTYFQNEAQLEKSRLLSDRFSAERPKGSFSTLEIQRTEQGDSAMYLCASSAAGGGTEAFFGQGTRLTVV.

J is TRBJ2-6 and V is TRBV20-1; there is no DNA to check the TCRdb D call of TRBD1. This CDR3 comprises 16 residues. The germline V gene has CDR1 DFQATT and CDR2 SNEGSKA (reference sequence). The CDR3 sequence is CSAQTGASSGANVLTF.

The chain employs TRBV20-1 and TRBJ1-2. Germline CDR1 and CDR2: DFQATT and SNEGSKA (reference sequence). The CDR3 is 15 amino acids. The CDR3 protein is CSARAPGSSSGGYTF.

This chain uses TRBV27 with TRBJ2-7; the TRBD2 assignment by TCRdb is unverifiable without DNA. The germline V gene has CDR1 MNHEY and CDR2 SMNVEV (reference sequence). The CDR3 has 14 residues. Here the CDR3 reads CASREAGGNFEQYF.

The J gene is TRBJ2-5, the V gene TRBV20-1; TCRdb's assignment of TRBD2 cannot be checked, as there is no DNA. In germline, CDR1 is DFQATT, CDR2 SNEGSKA (reference sequence). The CDR3 covers 13 residues. The CDR3 region is CSAPGLVHETQYF.

The V call is TRBV10-2, the J call TRBJ1-5; TCRdb names TRBD1, which stays unverified in the absence of DNA. This CDR3 has 13 residues. From germline, CDR1 is WSHSY and CDR2 SAAADI. CDR3 region: CASSERQGQPQHF.

The chain carries TRBV11-2 and TRBJ2-7; the D call from TCRdb, TRBD2, cannot be confirmed without DNA. The germline CDR1 and CDR2 sequences are SGHAT and FQNNGV. The CDR3 contains 15 residues. The CDR3 region is CASSLISGSSYEQYF.

The J gene is TRBJ2-3, the V gene TRBV4-1. The CDR3 covers 13 residues. The germline V gene has CDR1 MGHRA and CDR2 YSYEKL. The CDR3 sequence: CASSQPHTDTQYF.

The chain links TRBV11-3 to TRBJ2-1. In germline, CDR1 is SGHNT, CDR2 YENEEA. The CDR3 is 13 amino acids. CDR3 loop: CASCLGTANEQFF.

This chain uses TRBV6-1 with TRBJ2-1; TCRdb's D gene call, TRBD2, goes unchecked for lack of DNA. This CDR3 has 13 residues. Germline V lookup: CDR1 MNHNS, CDR2 SASEGT. The CDR3 spells CASSVGRAANQFF.

This chain uses TRBV7-6 with TRBJ2-1; the TCRdb D gene call, TRBD1, has no DNA to confirm it. CDR3 length equals 13 residues. Looked up from germline, CDR1 is SGHVS and CDR2 is FNYEAQ. CDR3: CASSLIMGVEQFF.

The V and J genes are TRBV12-3 or TRBV12-4 and TRBJ1-2; TCRdb's D call, TRBD1, is unchecked because there is no DNA. The length of the CDR3 is 15 residues. CDR3 sequence: CASSLEGKRSYGYTF.

The genes are TRBV29-1 and TRBJ1-1; TCRdb gives TRBD1 as the D gene, but with no DNA this cannot be confirmed. Per the germline V gene, CDR1 is SQVTM and CDR2 is ANQGSEA. This CDR3 is 16 amino acids long. CDR3 sequence reads: CSVVSRDRILNTEAFF.

The chain combines TRBV5-5 with TRBJ2-6. Per germline, CDR1 SGHKS and CDR2 YYEKEE (reference sequence). CDR3 length: 13 amino acids. CDR3 residues: CASSASLANVLTF.

This chain joins TRBV12-3 or TRBV12-4 and TRBJ1-2. The CDR3 runs to 13 residues. The CDR3 sequence is CASSLRQRYGYTF.

The V gene is TRBV10-3, the J gene TRBJ1-1. Germline assignment: CDR1 ENHRY and CDR2 SYGVKD. The CDR3 length is 14 residues. CDR3 region: CAIRAWSIDTEAFF.

The rearrangement links TRBV12-3 or TRBV12-4 to TRBJ2-1; TCRdb's D call, TRBD1, is unchecked because there is no DNA. This CDR3 contains 17 residues. This CDR3 reads CASSLARGGGRDNEQFF.

This chain links TRBV12-3 or TRBV12-4 with TRBJ2-7; the TCRdb D gene call, TRBD2, has no DNA to confirm it. The CDR3 is 16 residues long. CDR3 sequence: CASSLSGTSGTYEQYF.